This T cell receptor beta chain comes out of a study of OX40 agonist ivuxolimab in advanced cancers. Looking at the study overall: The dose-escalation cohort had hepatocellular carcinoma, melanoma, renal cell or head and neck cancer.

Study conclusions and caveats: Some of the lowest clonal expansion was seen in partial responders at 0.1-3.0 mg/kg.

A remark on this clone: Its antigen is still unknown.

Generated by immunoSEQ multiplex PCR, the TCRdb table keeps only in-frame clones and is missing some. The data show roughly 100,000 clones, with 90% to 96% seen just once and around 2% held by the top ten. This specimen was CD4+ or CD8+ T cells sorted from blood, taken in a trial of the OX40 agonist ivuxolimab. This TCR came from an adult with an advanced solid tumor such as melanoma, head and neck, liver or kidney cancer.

The CDR3 reads CASSAGQGPNEKLFF. Written as DNA, the CDR3 is TGTGCCAGCAGCGCCGGACAGGGCCCTAATGAAAAACTGTTTTTT. The chain is built from TRBV9 and TRBJ1-4; 8 nucleotides line up with TRBD1. V lost 3 bases to trimming and J lost 3 bases; unmatched junction nucleotides: 4. Germline V gene lookup returns CDR1 SGDLS and CDR2 YYNGEE. This CDR3 contains 15 residues. Drawing the rest from reference TRBV9 and TRBJ1-4, the complete variable domain is DSGVTQTPKHLITATGQRVTLRCSPRSGDLSVYWYQQSLDQGLQFLIQYYNGEERAKGNILERFSAQQFPDLHSELNLSSLELGDSALYFCASSAGQGPNEKLFFGSGTQLSVL.